Listed below are T cell receptor beta chains from one sample, sequenced in a study of OX40 agonist ivuxolimab in advanced cancers. Libraries were prepared by immunoSEQ multiplex PCR; TCRdb keeps only in-frame clonotypes and omits some of them. In the table there are approximately 44,000 clones, about nine tenths of which are singletons. The source material was CD4+ or CD8+ T cells sorted from blood, sampled in a trial of the OX40 agonist ivuxolimab. These receptors were taken from an adult with an advanced solid tumor such as melanoma, head and neck, liver or kidney cancer. The CDR3 runs from the conserved cysteine through the conserved F or W. The D gene is left open where the match is weak. Clone size is shown for a subset of rows, as once, few, many or a class of expanded clone.

v_call: TRBV27; clone_size: -; j_call: TRBJ2-5; d_call: TRBD2; cdr3_aa: CASSLLAGLQETQYF
v_call: TRBV10-3; clone_size: -; j_call: TRBJ2-7; d_call: -; cdr3_aa: CAISEPGLDEQYF
v_call: TRBV6-5; clone_size: few; j_call: TRBJ2-1; d_call: -; cdr3_aa: CATNGPTTNEQFF
v_call: TRBV5-6; clone_size: -; j_call: TRBJ1-3; d_call: -; cdr3_aa: CASSFLAGAGNTIYF
v_call: TRBV25-1; clone_size: few; j_call: TRBJ2-3; d_call: TRBD1; cdr3_aa: CASSAGQGGGTDTQYF
v_call: TRBV7-9; clone_size: -; j_call: TRBJ1-1; d_call: -; cdr3_aa: CASSLEGVEAFF
v_call: TRBV7-9; clone_size: -; j_call: TRBJ1-5; d_call: TRBD1; cdr3_aa: CASSLGQGGGRGNQPQHF
v_call: TRBV7-9; clone_size: -; j_call: TRBJ2-5; d_call: -; cdr3_aa: CASSTGWETQYF
v_call: TRBV11-2; clone_size: -; j_call: TRBJ2-7; d_call: -; cdr3_aa: CASSYLPDGPLEQYF
v_call: TRBV6-5; clone_size: -; j_call: TRBJ2-1; d_call: TRBD1; cdr3_aa: CASSSPGGTYNEQFF
v_call: TRBV28; clone_size: few; j_call: TRBJ2-7; d_call: TRBD1; cdr3_aa: CASWDSPYEQYF
v_call: TRBV19; clone_size: -; j_call: TRBJ1-1; d_call: -; cdr3_aa: CASGPLEAFF
v_call: TRBV27; clone_size: -; j_call: TRBJ2-3; d_call: -; cdr3_aa: CASSLVPAQGITDTQYF
v_call: TRBV6-5; clone_size: -; j_call: TRBJ2-1; d_call: -; cdr3_aa: CASSNTEEEFF
v_call: TRBV9; clone_size: -; j_call: TRBJ1-1; d_call: -; cdr3_aa: CASSDRGTNTEAFF
v_call: TRBV27; clone_size: -; j_call: TRBJ2-3; d_call: TRBD1; cdr3_aa: CASSTPETGSTDTQYF
v_call: TRBV27; clone_size: -; j_call: TRBJ1-5; d_call: -; cdr3_aa: CASSLSAPGHQPQHF
v_call: TRBV7-9; clone_size: -; j_call: TRBJ2-7; d_call: TRBD1; cdr3_aa: CASSSPRGLSSYEQYF
v_call: TRBV6-1; clone_size: -; j_call: TRBJ1-5; d_call: -; cdr3_aa: CASSTDRTNQPQHF
v_call: TRBV11-2; clone_size: -; j_call: TRBJ2-7; d_call: -; cdr3_aa: CASSSPTYEQYF
v_call: TRBV4-3; clone_size: -; j_call: TRBJ2-7; d_call: -; cdr3_aa: CASSQDSGYEQYF
v_call: TRBV27; clone_size: -; j_call: TRBJ1-5; d_call: -; cdr3_aa: CASSLEGIGNQPQHF
v_call: TRBV13; clone_size: -; j_call: TRBJ2-3; d_call: -; cdr3_aa: CASSLGGPQTQDTQYF
v_call: TRBV6-5; clone_size: -; j_call: TRBJ2-2; d_call: TRBD2; cdr3_aa: CAISSGGHTGELFF